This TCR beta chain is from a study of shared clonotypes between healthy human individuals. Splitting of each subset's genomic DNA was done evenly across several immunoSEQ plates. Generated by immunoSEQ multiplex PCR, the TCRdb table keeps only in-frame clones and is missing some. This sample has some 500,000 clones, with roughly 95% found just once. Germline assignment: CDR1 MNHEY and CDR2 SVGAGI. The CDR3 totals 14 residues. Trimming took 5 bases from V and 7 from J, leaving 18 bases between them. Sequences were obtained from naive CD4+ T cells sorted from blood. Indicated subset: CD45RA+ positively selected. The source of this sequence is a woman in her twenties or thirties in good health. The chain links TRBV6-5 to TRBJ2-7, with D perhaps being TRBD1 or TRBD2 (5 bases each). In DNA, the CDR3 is TGTGCCAGCAGTGGCACGGGACGGTCTGGAGAGCAGTACTTC. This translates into CASSGTGRSGEQYF.